The 20 T cell receptor beta chains reported below all come from one sample, sequenced in a study of T cell changes during pregnancy in multiple sclerosis. Sequencing was performed with immunoSEQ multiplex PCR; in TCRdb, only in-frame clones are kept and a portion is missing. The table lists approximately 50,000 clones, 80% to 95% of them singletons. Source: CD4+ T cells from peripheral blood mononuclear cells, taken in the third trimester of pregnancy. These receptors all stem from a female donor with multiple sclerosis, enrolled in a pregnancy study.

The chain carries TRBV11-2 and TRBJ1-4; D is unresolved. Between the trimmed V and J ends, which lost 0 bases and 4 bases, there was a span of 12 bases. This CDR3 is built from 16 residues. CDR1 is SGHAT and CDR2 is FQNNGV in the germline V gene. The CDR3 nucleotides are TGTGCCAGCAGCTTAGATCGGGTAGAGAGTAATGAAAAACTGTTTTTT. Translated, it gives CASSLDRVESNEKLFF. Supplemented by reference TRBV11-2 and TRBJ1-4, the full variable domain reads EAGVAQSPRYKIIEKRQSVAFWCNPISGHATLYWYQQILGQGPKLLIQFQNNGVVDDSQLPKDRFSAERLKGVDSTLKIQPAKLEDSAVYLCASSLDRVESNEKLFFGSGTQLSVL.

The chain couples TRBV7-8 to TRBJ2-1; 12 bases are shared with TRBD2. Germline values: CDR1 SGHVS, CDR2 FQNEAQ. With 3 bases clipped from V and 7 bases from J, the junction kept 4 bases outside the gene matches. This CDR3 has 15 residues. The CDR3 nucleotides read TGTGCCAGCAGCTTGGGCCTAGCGGGAGGGAATGAGCAGTTCTTC. Amino acid sequence: CASSLGLAGGNEQFF.

The chain employs TRBV6-6 and TRBJ1-1, with 7 bases fitting TRBD1. Germline CDR1 reads MNHNY; CDR2 reads SVGAGI (reference sequence). The CDR3 has 15 residues. V lost 4 bases and J lost 1; bases outside the gene matches: 6. The CDR3 DNA reads as TGTGCCAGCAGTTCACCGGGGACAGCGAACACTGAAGCTTTCTTT. It yields the protein CASSSPGTANTEAFF.

DNA of the CDR3: TGCGCCAGCAGCTCGTACCAAGCGGGAGGGCCTGCGGAGACCCAGTACTTC. Translation gives CASSSYQAGGPAETQYF. V and J are TRBV5-1 and TRBJ2-5; TRBD2 matches 10 bases. Germline V gene lookup returns CDR1 SGHRS and CDR2 YFSETQ. After removal of 3 bases from V and 5 bases from J, the junction contained 13 bases not matched to a gene. The CDR3 is made up of 17 amino acids.

This clone was seen just once. This chain joins TRBV19 and TRBJ2-1, with 13 bases that match TRBD2. Germline CDR1 and CDR2: LNHDA and SQIVND (reference sequence). J was trimmed by 0 bases and V by 0 bases; bases with no gene match: 11. The CDR3 covers 21 residues. CDR3 region: CASSIDQGLRTSGSSYNEQFF. The CDR3 region has the DNA TGTGCCAGTAGTATAGATCAGGGACTCCGGACTAGCGGGAGCTCCTACAATGAGCAGTTCTTC.

This clone was detected once. The CDR3 DNA reads as TGTGCCAGCAGTCCCCCAGGAGCGGGAGGTTTATATACGCAGTATTTT. It codes for CASSPPGAGGLYTQYF. The V gene is TRBV27, the J gene TRBJ2-3, with 9 bases identical to TRBD2. Germline V gene data show CDR1 as MNHEY and CDR2 as SMNVEV (reference sequence). The CDR3 contains 16 residues. V trimming: 5 bases; J trimming: 7 bases; junction bases outside the gene matches: 13.

This chain joins TRBV20-1 and TRBJ2-1; the D gene is possibly TRBD2 (5 bases). Between the trimmed V and J ends, which lost 7 bases and 11 bases, there was a span of 12 bases. Germline V gives CDR1 DFQATT, CDR2 SNEGSKA (reference sequence). The CDR3 is 10 residues long. The DNA of the CDR3 is TGCAGTGTCATCCCGGGAAAGCAGTTCTTC. As protein: CSVIPGKQFF.

The V call is TRBV5-4, the J call TRBJ2-5; possible D gene TRBD2, 5 bases. The CDR3 has 16 amino acids. Germline loops: CDR1 SGHNT, CDR2 YYREEE (reference sequence). Trimming took off 2 bases at V and 4 bases at J, with 18 bases between the two ends. In DNA form, the CDR3 reads TGTGCCAGCAGCTTAAGTGGAGGCTTATCAGGAGAGACCCAGTACTTC. Amino acids: CASSLSGGLSGETQYF.

The DNA for the CDR3 is TGTGCCTGTGCAACACAGGGCCGGGAAAAACTGTTTTTT. This sequence encodes CACATQGREKLFF. The rearrangement uses TRBV30 and TRBJ1-4; a weak D match, TRBD1 (6 bases). Trimming pared 6 bases from V and 8 bases from J, leaving 16 bases between. This CDR3 is built from 13 residues. CDR1 GTSNPN and CDR2 SVGIG come from the germline V gene (reference sequence).

This clone was counted a few times. The chain recombines TRBV2 with TRBJ2-7; 11 nucleotides match TRBD2. This CDR3 contains 15 residues. J was trimmed by 7 bases and V by 5 bases; bases with no gene match: 10. Germline V gives CDR1 SNHLY, CDR2 FYNNEI. In DNA form, the CDR3 reads TGTGCCAGCAGTCCTATAGCGGGAGGGCCGGGGGAGCAGTACTTC. Protein product: CASSPIAGGPGEQYF.

The chain recombines TRBV10-3 with TRBJ2-1; 8 bases align to TRBD2. The CDR3 sequence is 15 residues long. V lost 6 bases to trimming and J lost 0 bases; unmatched junction nucleotides: 4. CDR1 and CDR2 from the germline V gene are ENHRY and SYGVKD. CDR3 DNA: TGTGCCATCAGAATTAGCGGGGCCTCCTACAATGAGCAGTTCTTC. As protein: CAIRISGASYNEQFF.

For the CDR3, the DNA is TGTGCCAGCACGGGGACAGACTCCTACGAGCAGTACTTC. Its protein is CASTGTDSYEQYF. The chain is built from TRBV27 and TRBJ2-7; 7 bases match TRBD1. The germline gives CDR1 MNHEY, CDR2 SMNVEV (reference sequence). The length of the CDR3 is 13 residues. V dropped 7 bases and J dropped 0; count of bases not matched to a gene: 3.

The V gene is TRBV19, the J gene TRBJ2-2; TRBD1 might be the D (6 bases). This CDR3 is built from 16 residues. V was cut by 6 bases and J by 6 bases, with 20 bases left in between. Per the germline V gene, CDR1 is LNHDA and CDR2 is SQIVND (reference sequence). The CDR3 DNA sequence: TGTGCCAGTAGAACCTTTCACCAGGGGTTGGCCGGGGAGCTGTTTTTT. It translates to CASRTFHQGLAGELFF.

This clone was observed a handful of times. The gene calls are TRBV18 and TRBJ2-7; 9 bases fit TRBD1. Unmatched junction bases numbered 4, after V lost 3 bases and J lost 4 bases. Germline lookup yields CDR1 KGHSH and CDR2 LQKENI. The CDR3 runs 14 residues. The CDR3 DNA reads as TGTGCCAGCTCACCCCCGGGACAGGGATACGAGCAGTACTTC. Protein product: CASSPPGQGYEQYF.

The gene calls are TRBV30 and TRBJ2-6; D is perhaps TRBD1 (5 bases). Trimming took 4 bases from V and 0 from J, leaving 7 bases between them. The germline V gene encodes CDR1 GTSNPN and CDR2 SVGIG (reference sequence). The CDR3 loop spans 14 amino acids. The CDR3 sequence: CAWTDSSGANVLTF. In DNA form, the CDR3 reads TGTGCCTGGACCGACAGCTCTGGGGCCAACGTCCTGACTTTC. Based on the CDR3 plus reference TRBV30 and TRBJ2-6, the full variable domain is SQTIHQWPATLVQPVGSPLSLECTVEGTSNPNLYWYRQAAGRGLQLLFYSVGIGQISSEVPQNLSASRPQDRQFILSSKKLLLSDSGFYLCAWTDSSGANVLTFGAGSRLTVL.

V and J are TRBV27 and TRBJ2-7; D might be TRBD2 (5 bases). V dropped 1 base and J dropped 5 bases, with 12 bases sitting between them. Germline V lookup: CDR1 MNHEY, CDR2 SMNVEV (reference sequence). The CDR3 totals 14 residues. CDR3 region: CASSLYGETHEQYF. CDR3 DNA: TGTGCCAGCAGTTTATATGGGGAGACCCACGAGCAGTACTTC.

In DNA form, the CDR3 reads TGTGCCAGCAGCTTAGCTAGCGGGAGCTCCTACGAGCAGTACTTC. Residues: CASSLASGSSYEQYF. The rearrangement uses TRBV7-3 and TRBJ2-7, with 10 bases aligning to TRBD2. The junction had 1 base not matched to a gene; V was cut back by 2 bases and J by 0 bases. CDR3 length equals 15 residues. Germline V gene data show CDR1 as SGHTA and CDR2 as FQGTGA.

The chain employs TRBV28 and TRBJ1-5; a weak D match, TRBD1 (5 bases). The CDR3 covers 13 residues. The germline V gene encodes CDR1 MDHEN and CDR2 SYDVKM. V gave up 6 bases and J gave up 9 bases, with 15 bases separating them. CDR3 DNA: TGTGCCAGCAGGCGACAGACTGAGTCGCCCCAGCATTTT. It is translated as CASRRQTESPQHF.

The chain carries TRBV5-1 and TRBJ2-1; 11 bases align to TRBD2. Germline V lookup: CDR1 SGHRS, CDR2 YFSETQ. V shed 0 bases and J 7 bases; nucleotides not matched to a gene: 3. The CDR3 has 15 amino acids. The DNA of the CDR3 is TGCGCCAGCAGCTTGGTTAGCGGGAGGGGGAATGAGCAGTTCTTC. It encodes CASSLVSGRGNEQFF.

This chain links TRBV5-6 with TRBJ2-5; 7 bases line up with TRBD2. V was clipped by 1 base and J by 4 bases; unmatched bases: 10. This CDR3 region has 16 residues. The germline CDR1 and CDR2 sequences are SGHDT and YYEEEE. CDR3 residues: CASSLLRGEGSETQYF. In nucleotides, the CDR3 is TGTGCCAGCAGCTTGCTCCGAGGGGAGGGCTCAGAGACCCAGTACTTC.